The sequence of this T cell receptor (beta chain) was determined in a study of shared clonotypes between healthy human individuals. Study results and limitations: Since donors were few, the genetic and exposure-history diversity represented was limited.

Splitting of CD4+ cells produced CD45RA+ naive and CD45RA-negative memory subsets. Points on this clone: Its antigen is not known.

Clones were sequenced by immunoSEQ multiplex PCR, and TCRdb holds only the in-frame ones, with some missing. The data hold around 980,000 clones, with around 78% observed a single time. With 2 bases removed from V and 9 bases from J, the gap between germline ends came to 16 bases. CDR1 SEHNR and CDR2 FQNEAQ come from the germline V gene (reference sequence). The CDR3 loop spans 14 amino acids. Sequenced: memory CD4+ T cells from PBMCs. The subset here: CD45RA-negative fraction. This rearrangement joins TRBV7-9 to TRBJ2-5, with D perhaps TRBD1 or TRBD2 (5 bases each). This TCR was sampled from a man in his late teens or twenties in good health. Some clones in this sample may be carry-over from other donors' samples. The CDR3 DNA reads as TGTGCCAGCAGCTTAATGGGGGACCAACAGTCCCAGTACTTC. This codes for CASSLMGDQQSQYF.